This T cell receptor (beta chain) derives from a study of blood T cell repertoires in COVID-19. Study details: Acute and convalescent COVID-19 specimens originated in the United States, Italy and Spain. Sources were T cells, B-cell-depleted T cells, or PBMCs; the material itself was cDNA or gDNA.

The CDR3 totals 15 residues. Germline CDR1 reads LNHDA; CDR2 reads SQIVND (reference sequence). V dropped 3 bases and J dropped 6; count of bases not matched to a gene: 8. Source study methods: How many nucleated cells were present was estimated from reference gene primer amplification. The protocol was immunoSEQ multiplex PCR, while the TCRdb copy is restricted to in-frame clones and leaves out a portion. V and J calls and clone size come straight from that table; D and trimming were deduced from the DNA. The table records about 260,000 clones, approximately 86% of them present only once. V gene TRBV19 combines with J gene TRBJ2-1; TRBD2 matches at 7 bases. This receptor was taken from a human donor in a cohort sampled during active COVID-19. Sequencing was carried out using peripheral blood. The CDR3 protein is CASSIREASGNEQFF. The CDR3 nucleotides read TGTGCCAGTAGTATTAGGGAAGCTAGCGGCAATGAGCAGTTCTTC.